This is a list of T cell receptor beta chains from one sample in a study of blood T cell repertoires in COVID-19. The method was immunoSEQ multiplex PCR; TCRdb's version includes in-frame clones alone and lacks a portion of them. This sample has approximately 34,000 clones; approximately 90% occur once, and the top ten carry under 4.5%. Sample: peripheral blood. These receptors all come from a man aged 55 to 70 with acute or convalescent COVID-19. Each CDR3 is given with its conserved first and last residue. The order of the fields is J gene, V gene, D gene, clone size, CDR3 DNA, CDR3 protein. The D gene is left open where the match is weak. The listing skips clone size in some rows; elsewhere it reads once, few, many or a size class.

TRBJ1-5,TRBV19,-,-,TGTGCCAGTAGTACCCTGGGGCAGGGACCCCAGCATTTT,CASSTLGQGPQHF
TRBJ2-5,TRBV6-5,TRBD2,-,TGTGCCAGCAGTTACTCTACGACTAGCAGCCAAGAGACCCAGTACTTC,CASSYSTTSSQETQYF
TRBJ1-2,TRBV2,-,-,TGTGCCAGCACCCGGGTGGACTATGGCTACACCTTC,CASTRVDYGYTF
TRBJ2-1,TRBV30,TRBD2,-,TGTGCCTGGAGTCCAATTAGCGGGAGAAGTCATGAGCAGTTCTTC,CAWSPISGRSHEQFF
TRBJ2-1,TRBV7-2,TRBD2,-,TGTGCCAGCAGCTTCGGGGGGGGAGAGGTTGAGCAGTTCTTC,CASSFGGGEVEQFF
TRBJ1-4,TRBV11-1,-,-,TGTGCCAGCAGCTTAGCGCGTATTCCGGAGGAACTGTTTTTT,CASSLARIPEELFF
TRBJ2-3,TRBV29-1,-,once,TGCAGCGTTGGGGACACAGGCACAGATACGCAGTATTTT,CSVGDTGTDTQYF
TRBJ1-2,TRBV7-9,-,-,TGTGCCAGCAGCCTAAGCGATACAGGGCGATCGGACTATGGCTACACCTTC,CASSLSDTGRSDYGYTF
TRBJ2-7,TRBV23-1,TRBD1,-,TGCGCCAGCAGTCAACCCCAACGAGACAGGGGATTCACCTACGAGCAGTACTTC,CASSQPQRDRGFTYEQYF
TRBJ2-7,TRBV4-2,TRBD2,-,TGTGCCAGCAGCCAAGAGACTAGCGGGAGCTACGAGCAGTACTTC,CASSQETSGSYEQYF
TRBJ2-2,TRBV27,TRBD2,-,TGTGCCAGCAAGACACTACTAGCGGGAGGCCCCACCGGGGAGCTGTTTTTT,CASKTLLAGGPTGELFF
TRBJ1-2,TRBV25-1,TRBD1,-,TGTGCCAGCATGGACAGGGCTAACTATGGCTACACCTTC,CASMDRANYGYTF
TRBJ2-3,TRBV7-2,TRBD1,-,TGTGCCAGCAGCCCATTCAACTCAGGGGGCGCTGTGGCAGATACGCAGTATTTT,CASSPFNSGGAVADTQYF
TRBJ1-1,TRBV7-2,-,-,TGTGCCAGCAGCTTTAACGCCCAGGGTGCTGAAGCTTTCTTT,CASSFNAQGAEAFF
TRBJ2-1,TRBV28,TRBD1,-,TGTGCCAGCCGGTGGGCAGGGGGCTACAATGAGCAGTTCTTC,CASRWAGGYNEQFF
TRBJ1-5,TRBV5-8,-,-,TGTGCCAGCAGCTTGGGGCCCGATCGGCCCCAGCATTTT,CASSLGPDRPQHF
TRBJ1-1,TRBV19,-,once,TGTGCCAGTAGTCCTCTGACAGCGAACACTGAAGCTTTCTTT,CASSPLTANTEAFF
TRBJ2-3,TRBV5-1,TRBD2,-,TGCGCCAGCAGCTTGGATCTAGCGGGAGCAGATACGCAGTATTTT,CASSLDLAGADTQYF
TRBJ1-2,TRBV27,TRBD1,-,TGTGCCAGCAGGGGACAGGGCCCGGGTGGCTACACCTTC,CASRGQGPGGYTF
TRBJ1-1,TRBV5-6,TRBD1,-,TGTGCCAGCAGCTTGGTTGTGGGACAGGGGGTTCATGAAGCTTTCTTT,CASSLVVGQGVHEAFF
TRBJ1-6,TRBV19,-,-,TGTGCCAGTAGTATTAGGGACTCTAATTCACCCCTCCACTTT,CASSIRDSNSPLHF
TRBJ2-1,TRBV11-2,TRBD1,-,TGTGCCAGCAGCCGAGATGGACAGGGGGTAGATGAGCAGTTCTTC,CASSRDGQGVDEQFF
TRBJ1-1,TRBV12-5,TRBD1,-,TGTGCTAGTGGTTTGGTATTGGGACAGGGGTTTTCGGCTTTCTTT,CASGLVLGQGFSAFF
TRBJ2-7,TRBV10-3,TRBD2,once,TGTGCCATCAGTTTAGCGGGGGTCTACGAGCAGTACTTC,CAISLAGVYEQYF
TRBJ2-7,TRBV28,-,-,TGTGCCAGCAGTTCGGGATCAAGAGAGCAGTACTTC,CASSSGSREQYF
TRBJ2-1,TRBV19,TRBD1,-,TGTGCCAGTAGTACGCAGGACAGGGGAAGGAATGAGCAGTTCTTC,CASSTQDRGRNEQFF
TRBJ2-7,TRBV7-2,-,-,TGTGCCAGCGGAGCGGCCTCTCTTAAATCTCACGAGCAGTACTTC,CASGAASLKSHEQYF
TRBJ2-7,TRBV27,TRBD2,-,TGTGCCAGCAGTTTAGGGCTAGCGGGAGCCCCCTACGAGCAGTACTTC,CASSLGLAGAPYEQYF
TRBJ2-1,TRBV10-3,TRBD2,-,TGTGCCATCAGTGAGTCAATGCGGGGGGGCGCCCCTAATGAGCAGTTCTTC,CAISESMRGGAPNEQFF
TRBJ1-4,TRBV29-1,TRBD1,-,TGCAGCGTTGAGGGGACAGAACGGGAAAAACTGTTTTTT,CSVEGTEREKLFF
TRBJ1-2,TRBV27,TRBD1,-,TGTGCCAGCAGTCGTGGGACAGGGAACTATGGCTACACCTTC,CASSRGTGNYGYTF
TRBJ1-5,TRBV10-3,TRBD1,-,TGTGCCATCAGTGCTGACAGGGGGTCTTATAGCAATCAGCCCCAGCATTTT,CAISADRGSYSNQPQHF
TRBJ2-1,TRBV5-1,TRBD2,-,TGCGCCAGCAGCTTGGCAGGACTAGCGGGAGTTGGGACCTACAATGAGCAGTTCTTC,CASSLAGLAGVGTYNEQFF
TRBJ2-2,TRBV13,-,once,TGTGCCAGCAGCTTAGGCCTAGGGGGCACCGGGGAGCTGTTTTTT,CASSLGLGGTGELFF
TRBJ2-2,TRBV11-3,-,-,TGTGCCAGCAGCTTAGACTCGAACACCGGGGAGCTGTTTTTT,CASSLDSNTGELFF
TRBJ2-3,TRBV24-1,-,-,TGTGCCACCAGAGGGGCTGGAGATACGCAGTATTTT,CATRGAGDTQYF
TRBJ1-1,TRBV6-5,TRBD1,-,TGTGCCAGCAGTTCCCGACAGGGACGCACTGAAGCTTTCTTT,CASSSRQGRTEAFF
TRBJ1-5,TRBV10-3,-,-,TGTGCCATCAGTGCTACGAATCAGCCCCAGCATTTT,CAISATNQPQHF
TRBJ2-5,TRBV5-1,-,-,TGCGCCAGCAGCTTGAACAGGCAAGAGACCCAGTACTTC,CASSLNRQETQYF
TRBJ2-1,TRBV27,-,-,TGTGCCAGCAAAGCGAGGGGGGGCAATGAGCAGTTCTTC,CASKARGGNEQFF
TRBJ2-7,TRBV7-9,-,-,TGTGCCAGCAGCTTAGATCTAGGGCAGTACTTC,CASSLDLGQYF
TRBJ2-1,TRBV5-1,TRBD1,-,TGCGCCAGCAGCTTGGCCCCGGCAGGGGGTGGGAATGAGCAGTTCTTC,CASSLAPAGGGNEQFF
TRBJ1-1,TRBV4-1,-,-,TGCGCCAGCAGCCACTCACCCCTGGGGCAGACCTACACTGAAGCTTTCTTT,CASSHSPLGQTYTEAFF
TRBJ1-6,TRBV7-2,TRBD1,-,TGTGCCAGCAGCCCTCGGTCAGGGGGCTCACCCCTCCACTTT,CASSPRSGGSPLHF
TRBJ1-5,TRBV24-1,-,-,TGTGCCACTTCCCAACAAGGGGTTAATCAGCCCCAGCATTTT,CATSQQGVNQPQHF
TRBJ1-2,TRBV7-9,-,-,TGTGCCAGCAGCTTAGGGCCAGCGGGCTATGGCTACACCTTC,CASSLGPAGYGYTF
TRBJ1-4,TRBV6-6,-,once,TGTGCCAGCAGCCCCCTCCGGACAGTGAATGAAAAACTGTTTTTT,CASSPLRTVNEKLFF
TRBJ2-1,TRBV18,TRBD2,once,TGTGCCAGCTCACCGGGACTAGCGGGAGATCTTTCCTACAATGAGCAGTTCTTC,CASSPGLAGDLSYNEQFF
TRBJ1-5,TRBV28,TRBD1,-,TGTGCCAGCAGTTTTTATGCACAGGGGGCGGGCAATCAGCCCCAGCATTTT,CASSFYAQGAGNQPQHF
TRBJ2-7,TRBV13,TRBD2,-,TGTGCCAGCAACCGGGGACTAGGTCACGAGCAGTACTTC,CASNRGLGHEQYF
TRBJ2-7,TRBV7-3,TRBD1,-,TGTGCCAGCAGCCCACAGGGGGCGGGCTCCTACGAGCAGTACTTC,CASSPQGAGSYEQYF
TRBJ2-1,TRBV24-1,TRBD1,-,TGTGCCACCAGTGATTTCTCGGGACAGGGGAACAATGAGCAGTTCTTC,CATSDFSGQGNNEQFF
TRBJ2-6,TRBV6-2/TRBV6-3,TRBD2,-,TGTGCCAGCAGCGGGACTAGCGGGACCAAAAGCTCTGGGGCCAACGTCCTGACTTTC,CASSGTSGTKSSGANVLTF
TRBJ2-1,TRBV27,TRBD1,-,TGTGCCAGCAGTTTATATGGGACAGGGGATGAGCAGTTCTTC,CASSLYGTGDEQFF
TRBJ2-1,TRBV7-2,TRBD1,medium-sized,TGTGCCAGCAGCTTGGACAGGTCCCCCCACAATGAGCAGTTCTTC,CASSLDRSPHNEQFF
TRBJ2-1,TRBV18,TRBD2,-,TGTGCCAGCTCACCGCTCGCGGGCGGGGGAAGCTCCTACAATGAGCAGTTCTTC,CASSPLAGGGSSYNEQFF
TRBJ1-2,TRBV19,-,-,TGTGCCAGTAGTATGGACAGTCTAGCAGGGGACGGCTATGGCTACACCTTC,CASSMDSLAGDGYGYTF
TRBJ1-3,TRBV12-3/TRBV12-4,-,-,TGTGCCAGCAGTTCACACTCTGGAAACACCATATATTTT,CASSSHSGNTIYF
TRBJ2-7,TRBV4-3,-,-,TGCGCCAGCAGCCAAGATGTCAGGGCGCATAGCTACGAGCAGTACTTC,CASSQDVRAHSYEQYF